The TCR beta chain described here comes from a study of blood T cell repertoires in COVID-19. Study context: Specimens from acute and convalescent COVID-19 originated in the United States, Italy and Spain.

Some clones are missing from TCRdb's copy, which holds only in-frame ones; the method was immunoSEQ multiplex PCR. This sample has around 150,000 clones, with over 80% found just once. This CDR3 is 13 amino acids long. Per germline, CDR1 ENHRY and CDR2 SYGVKD. The V and J ends lost 8 bases and 0 bases respectively, with 8 bases between them. The receptor was isolated from a woman aged 45-65 years with acute or convalescent COVID-19. The specimen sequenced was peripheral blood. The chain employs TRBV10-3 and TRBJ1-5; D gene uncertain. The CDR3 DNA is TGTGCCATCGGCGGGTTTAGCAATCAGCCCCAGCATTTT. Translation gives CAIGGFSNQPQHF.